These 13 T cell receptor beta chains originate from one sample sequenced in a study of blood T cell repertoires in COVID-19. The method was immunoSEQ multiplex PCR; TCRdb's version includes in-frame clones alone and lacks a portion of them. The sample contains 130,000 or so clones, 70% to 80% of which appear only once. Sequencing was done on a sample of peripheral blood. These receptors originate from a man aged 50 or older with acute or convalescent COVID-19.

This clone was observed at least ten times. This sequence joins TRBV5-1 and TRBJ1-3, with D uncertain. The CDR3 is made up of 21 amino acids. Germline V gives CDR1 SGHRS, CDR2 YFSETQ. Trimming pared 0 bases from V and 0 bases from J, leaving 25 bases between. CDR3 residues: CASSLGGWAGPPASSGNTIYF. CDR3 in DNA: TGCGCCAGCAGCTTGGGTGGTTGGGCAGGCCCTCCTGCCTCCTCTGGAAACACCATATATTTT.

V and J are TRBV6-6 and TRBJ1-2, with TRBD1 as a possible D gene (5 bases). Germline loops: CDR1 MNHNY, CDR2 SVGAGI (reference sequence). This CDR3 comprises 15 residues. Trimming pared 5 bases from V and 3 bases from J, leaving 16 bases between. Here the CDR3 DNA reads TGTGCCAGCAGTCCACCCTACGACAGCCACTATGGCTACACCTTC. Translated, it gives CASSPPYDSHYGYTF.

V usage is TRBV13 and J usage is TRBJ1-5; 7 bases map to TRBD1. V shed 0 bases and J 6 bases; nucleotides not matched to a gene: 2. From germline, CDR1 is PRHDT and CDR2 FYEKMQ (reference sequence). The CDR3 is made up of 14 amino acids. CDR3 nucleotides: TGTGCCAGCAGCTTAGGAGGGGGCGGTCAGCCCCAGCATTTT. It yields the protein CASSLGGGGQPQHF. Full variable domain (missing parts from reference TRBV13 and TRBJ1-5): AAGVIQSPRHLIKEKRETATLKCYPIPRHDTVYWYQQGPGQDPQFLISFYEKMQSDKGSIPDRFSAQQFSDYHSELNMSSLELGDSALYFCASSLGGGGQPQHFGDGTRLSIL.

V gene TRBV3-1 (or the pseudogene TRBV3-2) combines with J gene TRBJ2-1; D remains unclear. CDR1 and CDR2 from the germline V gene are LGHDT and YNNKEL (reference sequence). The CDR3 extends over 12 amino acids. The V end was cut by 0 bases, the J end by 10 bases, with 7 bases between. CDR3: CASSQDSREQFF. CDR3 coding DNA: TGTGCCAGCAGCCAAGATTCCAGGGAGCAGTTCTTC.

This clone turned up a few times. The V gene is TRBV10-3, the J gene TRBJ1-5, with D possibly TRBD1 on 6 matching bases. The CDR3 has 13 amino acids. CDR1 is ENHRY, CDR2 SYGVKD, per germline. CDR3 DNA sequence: TGTGCTTCCCGGGACAATAGCAATCAGCCCCAGCATTTT. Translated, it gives CASRDNSNQPQHF.

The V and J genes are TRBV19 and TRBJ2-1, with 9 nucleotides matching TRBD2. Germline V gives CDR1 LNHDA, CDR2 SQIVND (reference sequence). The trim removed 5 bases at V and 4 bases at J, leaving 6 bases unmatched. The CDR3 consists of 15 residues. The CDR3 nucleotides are TGTGCCAGTAGTCAGGGAGCGGGGGGTTACAATGAGCAGTTCTTC. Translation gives CASSQGAGGYNEQFF.

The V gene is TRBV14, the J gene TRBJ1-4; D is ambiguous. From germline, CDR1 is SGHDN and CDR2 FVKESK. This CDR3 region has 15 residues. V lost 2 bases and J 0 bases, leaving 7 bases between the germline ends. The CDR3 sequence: CASSQLAATNEKLFF. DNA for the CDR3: TGTGCCAGCAGCCAACTAGCAGCAACTAATGAAAAACTGTTTTTT.

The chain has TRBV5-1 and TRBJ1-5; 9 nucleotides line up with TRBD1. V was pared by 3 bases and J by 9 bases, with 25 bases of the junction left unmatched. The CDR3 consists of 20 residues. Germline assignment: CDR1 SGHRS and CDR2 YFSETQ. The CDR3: CASSSINRGRRVSGLVPQHF. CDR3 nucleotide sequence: TGCGCCAGCAGCTCAATAAACAGGGGGCGCCGGGTAAGTGGGCTAGTGCCCCAGCATTTT.

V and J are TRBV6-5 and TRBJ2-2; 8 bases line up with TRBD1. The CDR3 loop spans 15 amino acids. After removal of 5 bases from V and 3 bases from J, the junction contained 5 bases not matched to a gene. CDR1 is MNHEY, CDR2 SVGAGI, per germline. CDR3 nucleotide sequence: TGTGCCAGCAGTACCGGACAGGGCTACACCGGGGAGCTGTTTTTT. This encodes CASSTGQGYTGELFF.

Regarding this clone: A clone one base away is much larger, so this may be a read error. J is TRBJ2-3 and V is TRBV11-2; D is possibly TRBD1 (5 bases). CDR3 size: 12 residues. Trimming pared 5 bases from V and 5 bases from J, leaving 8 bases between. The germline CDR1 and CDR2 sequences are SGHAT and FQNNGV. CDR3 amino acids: CASSPQGDTQYF. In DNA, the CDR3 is TGTGCCAGCAGCCCTCAGGGAGATACGCAGTATTTT.

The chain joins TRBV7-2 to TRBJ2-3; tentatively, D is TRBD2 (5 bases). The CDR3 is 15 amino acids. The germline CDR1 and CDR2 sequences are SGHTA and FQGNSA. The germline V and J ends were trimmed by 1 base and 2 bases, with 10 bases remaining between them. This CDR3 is CASSLVGADTDTQYF. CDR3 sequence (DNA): TGTGCCAGCAGCTTAGTGGGAGCGGACACAGATACGCAGTATTTT.

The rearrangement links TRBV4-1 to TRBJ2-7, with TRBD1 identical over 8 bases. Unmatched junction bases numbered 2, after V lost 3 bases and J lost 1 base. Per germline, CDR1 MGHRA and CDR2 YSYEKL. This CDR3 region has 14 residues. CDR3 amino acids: CASSHRTGSYEQYV. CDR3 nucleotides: TGCGCCAGCAGCCACCGGACAGGGTCCTACGAGCAGTACGTC.

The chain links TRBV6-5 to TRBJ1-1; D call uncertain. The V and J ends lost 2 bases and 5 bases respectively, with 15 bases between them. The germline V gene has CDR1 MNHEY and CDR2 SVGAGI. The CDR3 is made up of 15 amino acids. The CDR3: CASSYAPGSGTEAFF. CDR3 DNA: TGTGCCAGCAGTTACGCCCCGGGGTCGGGGACTGAAGCTTTCTTT.